The source of this T cell receptor (beta chain) is a study of blood T cells in healthy people across ages. Study in general: Capture by template switching was about one barcoded beta molecule per two T cells.

Overall study findings and caveats: Higher diversity and more naive CD4+ cells were features of long-lived donors, compared to aged donors.

Isolation yielded PBMCs, at least 6.5 million per sample, in every case. As for this clonotype: Its antigen is still unknown.

A sample-barcoded 5' primer and a J-beta primer mix were used in a second PCR of roughly 7 to 12 cycles. One entry per CDR3 protein results from TCRdb running MiXCR on the 5' RACE reads. The sample records about 1.4 million distinct CDR3 sequences, roughly 64% being singletons. The V end was cut by 0 bases, the J end by 0 bases, with 10 bases between. The CDR3 loop spans 16 amino acids. Germline CDR1 reads LGHNA; CDR2 reads YSLEER. Sequenced sample: blood. This chain connects TRBV4-3 to TRBJ2-3, with D uncertain. This clonotype originated in a man aged 18 to 30 in good health. The CDR3 DNA follows: TGCGCCAGCAGCCAAGAATCCGATACTAGCACAGATACGCAGTATTTT. Amino acids: CASSQESDTSTDTQYF.